This T cell receptor beta chain was recovered during a study of shared T cell receptors in the human thymus. The CDR3 has 15 amino acids. The V gene lost 7 bases and the J gene lost 2 bases, with 18 bases spanning the gap. CDR1 is SGHAT, CDR2 FQNNGV, per germline. Produced via immunoSEQ multiplex PCR; TCRdb's table is partial and in-frame only. The repertoire has hundreds of thousands of clones, 88% of them found once; the top ten carry about 0.01%. The same sample was also used in a study of human thymus T cells. That study adds: Donors consisted of healthy Finnish infants (having corrective surgery for congenital heart defects). From resections taken during corrective heart surgery, the thymus tissue was obtained.

The sequenced sample consisted of thymocytes. The origin of this receptor is a boy under three years old with a congenital heart defect. V gene TRBV11-2 combines with J gene TRBJ2-7; a possible D gene is TRBD1 (6 bases). The CDR3 sequence: CASTFNRDMPYEQYF. The CDR3 DNA is TGTGCCAGCACCTTTAATCGGGACATGCCCTACGAGCAGTACTTC.